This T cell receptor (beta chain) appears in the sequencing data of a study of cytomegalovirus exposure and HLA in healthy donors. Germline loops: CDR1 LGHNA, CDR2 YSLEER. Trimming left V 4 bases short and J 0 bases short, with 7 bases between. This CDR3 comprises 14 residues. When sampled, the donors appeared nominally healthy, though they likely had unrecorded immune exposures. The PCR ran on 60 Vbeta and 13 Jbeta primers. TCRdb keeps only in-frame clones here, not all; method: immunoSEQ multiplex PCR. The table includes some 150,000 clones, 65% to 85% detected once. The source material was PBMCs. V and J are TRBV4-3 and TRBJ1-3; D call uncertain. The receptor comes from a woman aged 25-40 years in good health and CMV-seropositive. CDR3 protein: CASSLQNSGNTIYF. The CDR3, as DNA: TGCGCCAGCAGCCTCCAGAACTCTGGAAACACCATATATTTT.